The clone carrying this T cell receptor (beta chain) was seen a handful of times. This record comes from a study of T-cell reconstitution after alpha-beta-depleted transplantation in children. TCRbeta library construction was performed incorporating unique molecular identifiers. TCRdb processed the PCR reads anew with MiXCR; each CDR3 protein has one entry. The table lists a few hundred thousand distinct CDR3 sequences, 9.9% of them singletons. The starting material was PBMCs from the stem cell graft donor, obtained from the stem cell graft. The clonotype originates from a human donor who donated a stem cell graft to a child with SCID.

The CDR3 coding sequence is TGTGCCAGCAGTTCGAGGGACAGGGTGGTCGCGTATGGCTACACCTTC. It translates to CASSSRDRVVAYGYTF. This rearrangement joins TRBV6-5 to TRBJ1-2, with 9 bases matching TRBD1. The CDR3 loop spans 16 amino acids. The germline V gene encodes CDR1 MNHEY and CDR2 SVGAGI. V gave up 4 bases and J gave up 5 bases; unmatched junction bases: 11.